One sample yielded the 16 T cell receptor beta chains listed below, sequenced in a study of cytotoxic CD8 clonotypes in ibrutinib-treated CLL (dated by TCRdb to about 2021). The library came from the immunoSEQ multiplex PCR assay. The clones in this table, taken by TCRdb from immuneACCESS, are in-frame only. Not every clone is retained; where verified, under half of the shortfall comes from an unresolved V gene, and the cause of the rest is unknown. The sample data list more than 45,000 clones, and 70% to 90% of these were observed just once. The ten largest clones represent around 20% of the sample. The time point label corresponds to: roughly 23 months on ibrutinib. Specimen: PBMCs, collected after 24 months of ibrutinib treatment. The receptors were sampled from a human donor with chronic lymphocytic leukemia.

The chain uses TRBV11-2 and TRBJ2-2; D not resolved. Germline V lookup: CDR1 SGHAT, CDR2 FQNNGV. The V gene lost 7 bases and the J gene lost 6 bases, with 9 bases spanning the gap. The CDR3 runs 12 residues. The CDR3 reads CASTQLAGELFF. The CDR3 DNA follows: TGTGCCAGCACCCAACTCGCCGGGGAGCTGTTTTTT.

This chain uses TRBV5-1 with TRBJ2-1; the D gene is possibly TRBD1 (5 bases). The CDR3 sequence is 14 residues long. CDR1 and CDR2 (germline): SGHRS, YFSETQ. V was clipped by 3 bases and J by 0 bases, with 7 bases between them. DNA for the CDR3: TGCGCCAGCAGCTCCCAGGGCTCCTACAATGAGCAGTTCTTC. This translates into CASSSQGSYNEQFF. The full variable domain, with the rest looked up from reference TRBV5-1 and TRBJ2-1, is KAGVTQTPRYLIKTRGQQVTLSCSPISGHRSVSWYQQTPGQGLQFLFEYFSETQRNKGNFPGRFSGRQFSNSRSEMNVSTLELGDSALYLCASSSQGSYNEQFFGPGTRLTVL.

The chain carries TRBV11-2 and TRBJ1-3; D is uncertain. CDR3 length: 17 residues. The germline V gene has CDR1 SGHAT and CDR2 FQNNGV. Trimming took off 8 bases at V and 0 bases at J, with 20 bases between the two ends. The CDR3 spells CASSLLGRSRSGNTIYF. The CDR3 nucleotides are TGTGCCAGCTCCCTGCTCGGCAGATCCCGCTCTGGAAACACCATATATTTT.

This clone came up once. Other DNA sequences in this sample translate to the same CDR3. The V call is TRBV2, the J call TRBJ2-7; D possibly corresponds to TRBD1 (6 bases). This CDR3 has 13 amino acids. Trimming removed 5 bases at V and 7 bases at J, with 15 bases between. Germline V gene sequence: CDR1 SNHLY, CDR2 FYNNEI. The CDR3: CASSWGQAGEQYF. The CDR3 bases are TGTGCCAGCAGTTGGGGGCAGGCCGGGGAGCAGTACTTC.

The rearrangement joins TRBV5-1 to TRBJ1-1; D unresolved. The CDR3 is 13 residues long. Trimming cost V 0 bases and J 5 bases, with 8 bases left between them. Per germline, CDR1 SGHRS and CDR2 YFSETQ. The CDR3 DNA reads as TGCGCCAGCAGCTTGGGTCCTGGGACTGAAGCTTTCTTT. Translation: CASSLGPGTEAFF.

The chain employs TRBV5-4 and TRBJ2-5; 7 nucleotides align to TRBD1. V lost 4 bases and J lost 1; bases outside the gene matches: 1. The length of the CDR3 is 13 residues. CDR1 SGHNT and CDR2 YYREEE come from the germline V gene (reference sequence). CDR3 amino acids: CASSDRVQETQYF. Here the CDR3 DNA reads TGTGCCAGCAGCGACAGGGTCCAAGAGACCCAGTACTTC.

This CDR3 reads CASSTPGGVTNTEAFF. CDR3 nucleotide sequence: TGTGCCAGCAGCACCCCCGGCGGGGTGACGAACACTGAAGCTTTCTTT. The gene calls are TRBV7-8 and TRBJ1-1; D is uncertain. Trimming left V 5 bases short and J 1 base short, with 17 bases between. The CDR3 loop spans 16 amino acids. The germline V gene encodes CDR1 SGHVS and CDR2 FQNEAQ.

V is TRBV10-1 and J is TRBJ1-5; 11 nucleotides match TRBD1. J lost 6 bases, V lost 6 bases, and 4 bases had no gene match. The V gene's germline CDR1 is WNHNN and CDR2 SYGVQD (reference sequence). The CDR3 runs 14 residues. The CDR3 protein is CASRDRGLGQPQHF. In DNA, the CDR3 is TGCGCCAGCAGGGACAGGGGGCTGGGTCAGCCCCAGCATTTT.

Comments on this clone: The junction departs from germline at one end; a sequencing error may be responsible. The chain uses TRBV5-1 and TRBJ2-2, with TRBD1 matching 8 bases. Germline CDR1 is SGHRS and CDR2 is YFSETQ. CDR3 length: 15 residues. CDR3 nucleotides: TGTGCCAGCAGCTTGGACAGGGCGGGCACCGGGGAGCTGTTTTTT. Protein: CASSLDRAGTGELFF.

CDR3 residues: CATSMPPGTGGPYNEQFF. As DNA, the CDR3 is TGTGCCACGTCCATGCCTCCCGGGACAGGGGGCCCCTACAATGAGCAGTTCTTC. The rearrangement joins TRBV19 to TRBJ2-1, with 12 bases aligning to TRBD1. The CDR3 covers 18 residues. The V segment lost 10 bases and the J segment 2 bases; nucleotides outside the gene matches: 15. Germline V lookup: CDR1 LNHDA, CDR2 SQIVND (reference sequence).

The chain is built from TRBV4-1 and TRBJ2-3; D unclear. Trimming took off 0 bases at V and 10 bases at J, with 8 bases between the two ends. The CDR3 totals 12 residues. Germline CDR1 and CDR2: MGHRA and YSYEKL. The CDR3 nucleotides are TGCGCCAGCAGCCAAGATGTTGGAGCGCAGTATTTT. Translation: CASSQDVGAQYF.

This clone was detected a few times. The V gene is TRBV10-1, the J gene TRBJ2-1; 12 bases agree with TRBD2. This CDR3 has 14 amino acids. Germline V gene sequence: CDR1 WNHNN, CDR2 SYGVQD (reference sequence). With 4 bases clipped from V and 7 bases from J, the junction kept 2 bases outside the gene matches. This CDR3 is CASSGTSGMNEQFF. The CDR3 coding sequence is TGCGCCAGCAGTGGGACTAGCGGGATGAATGAGCAGTTCTTC.

V gene TRBV10-3 combines with J gene TRBJ1-1; no definite D call. There are 13 residues in the CDR3. CDR1 and CDR2 (germline): ENHRY, SYGVKD. The ends were cut back, 2 bases at V and 4 bases at J, with 8 bases in the middle. The CDR3 sequence: CAISEAGSTEAFF. CDR3 in DNA: TGTGCCATCAGTGAGGCTGGGAGCACTGAAGCTTTCTTT.

The rearrangement uses TRBV2 and TRBJ2-7; either TRBD1 or TRBD2 may fit D (5 bases each). Deletions cut 6 bases from V and 3 bases from J, with 15 bases between. Germline values: CDR1 SNHLY, CDR2 FYNNEI. The CDR3 extends over 14 amino acids. The CDR3: CASSHGTADYEQYF. The CDR3 nucleotides are TGTGCCAGCAGCCATGGGACGGCGGACTACGAGCAGTACTTC.

The CDR3 loop is CASRISGQGYEQYF. The CDR3 DNA reads as TGTGCCAGCAGAATATCGGGACAGGGTTACGAGCAGTACTTC. The J gene is TRBJ2-7, the V gene TRBV28, with 9 bases fitting TRBD1. CDR1 is MDHEN, CDR2 SYDVKM, per germline. V trimming: 6 bases; J trimming: 4 bases; junction bases outside the gene matches: 7. The CDR3 is made up of 14 amino acids.

The table lists this clone with a few counts. The chain uses TRBV7-3 and TRBJ2-2; D not certain. The germline V gene encodes CDR1 SGHTA and CDR2 FQGTGA. This CDR3 comprises 12 residues. V gave up 4 bases and J gave up 7 bases, with 7 bases separating them. The CDR3 loop is CASSYLGGELFF. CDR3 DNA sequence: TGTGCCAGCAGCTACCTAGGCGGGGAGCTGTTTTTT. The full variable domain, completed using reference TRBV7-3 and TRBJ2-2, is GAGVSQTPSNKVTEKGKYVELRCDPISGHTALYWYRQSLGQGPEFLIYFQGTGAADDSGLPNDRFFAVRPEGSVSTLKIQRTERGDSAVYLCASSYLGGELFFGEGSRLTVL.